This TCR beta chain was obtained from a study of shared clonotypes between healthy human individuals. About the study: A donor's plate count was three for CD4 naive and three for CD4 memory; CD8 naive had two and CD8 memory one.

The sorted-subset replicate PCRs were given around 200 ng DNA, which is 31,000 or so T cell genomes. Clones were sequenced by immunoSEQ multiplex PCR, and TCRdb holds only the in-frame ones, with some missing. The data hold around 2,000,000 clones, with over 85% observed a single time. Germline V gives CDR1 GTSNPN, CDR2 SVGIG (reference sequence). The CDR3 extends over 14 amino acids. The V gene end was trimmed by 2 bases and the J gene end by 4 bases; junction bases not matched to a gene: 7. The sequencing sample was made of naive CD4+ T cells sorted from blood. Subset denoted: CD45RA+ positively selected. This clonotype originated in a man between 18 and 35 years old in good health. The chain couples TRBV30 to TRBJ2-7; TRBD1 matches at 8 bases. The CDR3 nucleotides are TGTGCCTGGAGTCGACAGGGGAAGGTGTACGAGCAGTACTTC. This encodes CAWSRQGKVYEQYF.